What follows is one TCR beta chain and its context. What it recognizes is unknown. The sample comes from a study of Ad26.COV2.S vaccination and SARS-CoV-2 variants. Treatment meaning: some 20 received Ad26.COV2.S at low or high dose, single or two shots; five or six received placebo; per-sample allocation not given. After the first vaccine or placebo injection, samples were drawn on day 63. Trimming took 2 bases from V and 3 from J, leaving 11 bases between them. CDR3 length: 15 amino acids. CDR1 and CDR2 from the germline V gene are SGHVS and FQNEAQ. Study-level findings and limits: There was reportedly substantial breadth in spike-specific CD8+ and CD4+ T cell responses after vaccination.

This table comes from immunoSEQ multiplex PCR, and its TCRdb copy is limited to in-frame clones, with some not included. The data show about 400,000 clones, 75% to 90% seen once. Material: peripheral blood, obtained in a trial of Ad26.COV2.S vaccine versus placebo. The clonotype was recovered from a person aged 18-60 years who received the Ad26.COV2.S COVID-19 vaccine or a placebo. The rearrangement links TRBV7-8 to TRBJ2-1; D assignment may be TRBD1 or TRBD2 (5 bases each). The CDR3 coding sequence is TGTGCCAGCAGCTTAAGAGGGACCCTCTACAATGAGCAGTTCTTC. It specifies CASSLRGTLYNEQFF.